This T cell receptor beta chain emerged from a study of shared clonotypes between healthy human individuals. Background on the study: CD8 memory received one plate per donor, CD8 naive two, CD4 memory three and CD4 naive three.

Trimming took off 4 bases at V and 4 bases at J, with 10 bases between the two ends. CDR1 and CDR2 (germline): SGHDN, FVKESK. This CDR3 is built from 13 residues. Around 30,000 T cell genomes, or approximately 200 ng DNA, went into the sorted-subset replicate PCRs. Profiled with immunoSEQ multiplex PCR; TCRdb holds only in-frame clones, not every one. The data contain fewer than 1.4 million clones, around 78% of them singletons. The rearrangement uses TRBV14 and TRBJ1-2; D not certain. Source material: memory CD4+ T cells from PBMCs. Indicated subset: CD45RA-negative fraction. The receptor's source is a man between 18 and 35 years old in good health. Some clones in this sample may be carry-over from other donors' samples. CDR3 protein: CASSPDGSYGYTF. The DNA of the CDR3 is TGTGCCAGCAGCCCTGACGGAAGCTATGGCTACACCTTC.